This T cell receptor beta chain was identified during a study of blood T cells in healthy people across ages. Comment on this clonotype: The antigen remains undetermined.

PCR was performed a second time for about 6 to 11 cycles using a sample-barcoded 5' primer and a J-beta primer mix. TCRdb processed the 5' RACE reads anew with MiXCR; each CDR3 protein has one entry. The data contain around 1,500,000 distinct CDR3 sequences, about 30% of them singletons. Findings and limits, study-wide: TCR beta diversity correlated strongly with naive T cell percentage.

V was clipped by 5 bases and J by 5 bases; unmatched bases: 4. The CDR3 length is 14 residues. The receptor was isolated from a woman under 40 in good health. V and J are TRBV12-3 or TRBV12-4 and TRBJ1-2, with 11 bases fitting TRBD1. The sequenced sample was blood. The CDR3 nucleotides read TGTGCCAGCAGTCGAGGACAGGGGGCTTATGGCTACACCTTC. Its protein is CASSRGQGAYGYTF.